The sequence of this TCR beta chain was determined in a study of blood T cell repertoires in COVID-19. Using immunoSEQ multiplex PCR, the repertoire was profiled, and TCRdb retains in-frame clones only, with some absent. The table lists 250,000 to 300,000 clones, approximately 86% of them singletons. Per the germline V gene, CDR1 is ENHRY and CDR2 is SYGVKD. The CDR3 length is 16 residues. Trimming removed 2 bases at V and 7 bases at J, with 21 bases between. This receptor was taken from a woman aged 55-70 years with COVID-19, enrolled during active disease. The chain combines TRBV10-3 with TRBJ2-7; the D gene is possibly TRBD2 (6 bases). The sample consisted of peripheral blood. The CDR3 nucleotides read TGTGCCATCAGTGAGCTGGGGAGCGGACTACTATGGGAGCAGTACTTC. Translating gives CAISELGSGLLWEQYF.